This TCR beta chain was obtained from a study of T-cell memory formation after mild COVID-19 (dated by TCRdb to the early 2020s). Broadly, across the study: TCR sequence clusters from the two donors were found to be largely donor specific. The cohort was made up of two young adult volunteers, one female and one male, who were previously healthy. Longitudinal TCRalpha and TCRbeta repertoire sequencing tracked T-cell clones expanding and contracting after mild COVID-19 in two donors.

The germline V gene supplies CDR1 SQVTM and CDR2 ANQGSEA. The junction carries 16 bases between V and J, which are trimmed by 7 bases and 1 base respectively. Measured from the cysteine to the phenylalanine, the CDR3 is 14 residues long. Of all the DNA, just the CDR3 is kept, 42 bases in frame from base 1. Ficoll-Paque density gradient centrifugation was used to isolate PBMCs. Notes on this clonotype: Its antigen is still unknown. Per-nucleotide qualities are absent, and no much larger clonotype sits a single base away.

Summary of the overall study and its limitations: Some responding clones were detected in pre-infection memory, suggesting pre-existing cross-reactive memory T cells joined the SARS-CoV-2 response. The second-wave clones that peaked on day 37 were not confirmed to be SARS-CoV-2 specific. From day 15 to 85, contracting clones showed balanced CD4/CD8 phenotypes, whereas a second wave of clones that expanded from day 15 to 37 leaned towards CD4+. The study included only two mild cases, and larger cohorts that include severe cases with pre-infection samples were judged to be necessary. Contracting CD4+ clones were found mainly in CM and EM memory subsets, while CD8+ clones were enriched in EMRA.

The instrument given in TCRdb is Illumina NovaSeq 6000. TCRalpha and TCRbeta cDNA libraries were built by 5'RACE with constant-segment primers, adding sample barcodes and unique molecular identifiers. RNA was extracted from every sample with Trizol reagent. The libraries were amplified in two PCR steps, and the second step added a second sample barcode and Illumina TruSeq adapters. Libraries were sequenced on an Illumina NovaSeq with 2 x 150 bp paired-end reads. On the authors' methods: Demultiplexing of reads and collapsing into UMI-guided consensus sequences were performed with migec v1.2.7. Using mixcr v2.1.11, the UMI consensuses were aligned to TRA and TRB V and J templates and assembled into clonotypes. Clonotypes were classified as expanded or contracted when called significant by both edgeR and NoisET, with noise models trained on biological replicates. For edgeR calls, the thresholds were a false discovery rate-adjusted p below 0.01 and a log2 fold-change of 1. As an exploratory analysis of dynamics, max-normalized trajectories of the 1000 most abundant clonotypes were examined with PCA combined with hierarchical clustering. Separately sequenced CD4+ and CD8+ repertoires were used to assign a CD4 or CD8 phenotype to each responding clone. Through fastp at Q25 and MiXCR, TCRdb rebuilt clones from the public reads, retaining in-frame beta chains. Duplicate CDR3 protein sequences are folded into a single record with the most common DNA and genes. These V and J calls originate from TCRdb's pipeline instead of the authors' own analysis. Counted in this sample were about 310,000 distinct CDR3 sequences; approximately 15% of them appeared once. The ten biggest clones cover over 20% of the sample.

The origin of this receptor is a man in his late teens or twenties who had mild COVID-19 (a few samples of this study predate the infection). The sample titles of this study are shuffled in the database, so cell type and time point are left out; the donor was told from shared clones. The rearranged segments are TRBV29-1 and TRBJ1-1, with TRBD1 as a weak D call on 5 bases. What was sequenced was PBMCs or a T cell subset sorted from them (not recorded which). The CDR3 is CSALQWGGNTEAFF. The base sequence is TGCAGCGCCCTTCAGTGGGGGGGGAACACTGAAGCTTTCTTT. Beyond the CDR3, the reference TRBV29-1 and TRBJ1-1 genes provide the residues; the full variable domain reads: SAVISQKPSRDICQRGTSLTIQCQVDSQVTMMFWYRQQPGQSLTLIATANQGSEATYESGFVIDKFPISRPNLTFSTLTVSNMSPEDSSIYLCSALQWGGNTEAFFGQGTRLTVV.